The TCR beta chain under discussion was sequenced for a study of molecular identifiers for immune sequencing clone quantification (dated by TCRdb to the late 2010s). Background on the whole study: For a replicate experiment, RNA from around 20,000 or 100,000 naive CD8 T cells was divided into five aliquots, and four of the five aliquots were sequenced. This methods study benchmarked molecular-identifier clustering-based TCR repertoire sequencing (MIDCIRS) and TCR RNA copy counting, using CD8 T cells to do so. Overall study results and their limits: The naive libraries included spiked-in Jurkat TCR RNA (about ten copies' worth), and this Jurkat TCR RNA is not part of the donor repertoire. Modeling gave around 3 recovered TCR RNA copies per cell versus 8 to 10 by digital PCR, implying around 30% capture efficiency. Highly expanded clone sizes could be underestimated because identical TCR molecules may share a barcode. Clones above 20 RNA copies held over 98% of molecules in CMV-specific effector cells but under 1% in naive cells. When barcode sub-clustering was not used, chimeric consensus sequences inflated TCR diversity, with chimeras reaching as high as 47%. A single cell's worth of spiked-in Jurkat TCR RNA was reported detectable even among about a million naive CD8 T cells.

CDR1 and CDR2 were assigned from the germline V gene as SGHTA and FQGTGA. The CDR3 measures 15 amino acids from cysteine to phenylalanine. Only the CDR3 region is kept as DNA, spanning 45 bases read in frame from base 1. Trimming at the junction amounts to 2 bases on V and 0 bases on J, and the germline ends lie 10 bases apart. This clonotype showed up many times. What antigen it recognizes has not been identified. Qualities for individual bases were not recorded, and no much larger clone is one base off. To prepare the library, PCR was applied. For sequencing, a NextSeq 500 was employed. Bulk TCR libraries were generated as previously described, with the TCR primers listed in Table S5 used. The Qiagen AllPrep DNA/RNA kit was used to purify total RNA. Before any analysis, reads coming from multiple sequencing runs of the same library were combined into one pool. The authors' pipeline ran thus. Reads were retained only if an exact TCR constant sequence was present, and the retained reads were trimmed to 150 nt and grouped according to their 12-nt molecular barcodes. Reads within each barcode group were sub-clustered using a 15% Levenshtein threshold, and quality-weighted consensus sequences were constructed for each RNA molecule. Non-functional sequences were filtered out, along with any lower-count sequence sitting one edit away from another sequence. Barcode sub-clusters with fewer than 20% of the maximum read count were removed, based on fitting two negative binomial distributions. Starting from the raw public reads, TCRdb applied fastp trimming at Q25, assembled clones with MiXCR and retained in-frame beta chains. Rows matching on CDR3 protein sequence are summarized as one entry with the most common DNA and genes. These V and J calls originate from TCRdb's pipeline instead of the authors' own analysis. In this sample the table shows 45,000 to 60,000 distinct CDR3 sequences, roughly a third of which occur a single time. Of the sample, 3% to 4.5% is held by the ten largest clones.

Libraries of naive CD8 T cells were built from anywhere between roughly 17,000 and 1,000,000 sorted cells, with 10%, 30% or 50% of the purified RNA used. Naive CD8 T cells were FACS-sorted as CD8+CD4-CCR7+CD45RA+ on a BD FACSAria II into RLT Plus buffer. To test detection sensitivity, Jurkat RNA equal to ten TCR copies was added to samples of roughly 19,000-1,100,000 naive CD8 T cells. CD8 T cells were enriched with RosetteSep CD8+ T Cell Enrichment Cocktail and Ficoll-Paque, followed by ACK red cell lysis. The TCR sequence derives from a human donor in good health. Some libraries in this study had Jurkat cell RNA spiked in. The sequencing input was naive CD8+ T cells from blood, with Jurkat cell RNA spiked in. This sample's cell subset or site label indicates: FACS-sorted CD8+CD4-CCR7+CD45RA+ naive T cells. The rearrangement combines TRBV7-3 with TRBJ1-1; the D gene identity is not certain. Here the CDR3 is given as CASSLGSRMNTEAFF. Here is the DNA: TGTGCCAGCAGCTTAGGATCCAGAATGAACACTGAAGCTTTCTTT.